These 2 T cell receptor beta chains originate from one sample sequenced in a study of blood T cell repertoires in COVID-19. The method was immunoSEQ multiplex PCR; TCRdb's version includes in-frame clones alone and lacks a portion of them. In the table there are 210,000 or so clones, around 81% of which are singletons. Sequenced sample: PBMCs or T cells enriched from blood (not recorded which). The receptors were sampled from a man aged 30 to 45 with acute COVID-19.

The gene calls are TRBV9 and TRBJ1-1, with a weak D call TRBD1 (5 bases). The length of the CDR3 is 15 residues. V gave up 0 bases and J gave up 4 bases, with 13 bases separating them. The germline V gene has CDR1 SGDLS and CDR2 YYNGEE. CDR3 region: CASSVGVAGGTEAFF. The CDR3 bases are TGTGCCAGCAGCGTAGGGGTGGCGGGGGGCACTGAAGCTTTCTTT.

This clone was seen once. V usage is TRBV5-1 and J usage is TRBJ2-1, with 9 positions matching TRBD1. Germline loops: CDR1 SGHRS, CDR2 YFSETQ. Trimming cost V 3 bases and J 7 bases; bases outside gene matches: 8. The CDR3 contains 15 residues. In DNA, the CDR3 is TGCGCCAGCAGCTCTGGAACAGGGGGCATAAATGAGCAGTTCTTC. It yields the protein CASSSGTGGINEQFF.